The rows below give T cell receptor beta chains drawn from one sample of a study of identical twins. TCRdb ran MiXCR on the 5' RACE reads and lists one entry per CDR3 protein. The table records hundreds of thousands of distinct CDR3 sequences, roughly an eighth of them present only once. This same sample was also part of a study on yellow fever vaccine responses in identical twins.

Specimen: PBMCs. These receptors all come from a woman between 18 and 30 years old in good health. Both conserved end residues are part of each CDR3. Each record gives: V gene, D gene, clone size, J gene, CDR3 DNA, CDR3 protein. D genes are given only for firm matches. Not all rows give a size; the values are once, few, many and, for expanded clones, a class.

>TRBV2|.|.|TRBJ1-3
TGTGCCAGCAGTGAGCTCCGGGGGGTGGGGGGAAACACCATATATTTT
CASSELRGVGGNTIYF
>TRBV2|.|many|TRBJ2-7
TGTGCCTCGAGGGGTAGCTCCTACGAGCAGTACTTC
CASRGSSYEQYF
>TRBV5-1|.|few|TRBJ2-1
TGCGCCAGCAGCTCATGGGACCACAATGAGCAGTTCTTC
CASSSWDHNEQFF
>TRBV12-3/TRBV12-4|.|few|TRBJ1-5
TGTGCCAGCAGTTTTAATCAGGGCGCAGGTCAGCCCCAGCATTTT
CASSFNQGAGQPQHF
>TRBV12-3/TRBV12-4|.|.|TRBJ2-2
TGTGCCAGCAGTTTAGAGCCGGGCCCCGGGGAGCTGTTTTTT
CASSLEPGPGELFF
>TRBV3-1|TRBD2|.|TRBJ2-2
TGTGCCTGCAGCAGGACTAGCGGGGGGCGGAACACCGGGGAGCTGTTTTTT
CACSRTSGGRNTGELFF
>TRBV15|.|few|TRBJ2-2
TGTGCCACCAGAGGGGCCCGGACAAGGAACACCGGGGAGCTGTTTTTT
CATRGARTRNTGELFF
>TRBV20-1|TRBD2|many|TRBJ2-1
TGCAGTGCTAGCGGACTAGCGGGAGTCTCCAATGAGCAGTTCTTC
CSASGLAGVSNEQFF
>TRBV20-1|TRBD2|few|TRBJ2-1
TGCAGTGCTAGAGACCCCGGGAGCGCGATAGCGGGGGACAATGAGCAGTTCTTC
CSARDPGSAIAGDNEQFF
>TRBV11-3|TRBD1|.|TRBJ2-1
TGTGCCAGCAGCTTAGAAGGGACCTGGACAGGGGGAACCTACAATGAGCAGTTCTTC
CASSLEGTWTGGTYNEQFF
>TRBV5-4|.|few|TRBJ2-7
TGTGCCAGCAGCAACCCGGGACGGGCAGAGTACGAGCAGTACTTC
CASSNPGRAEYEQYF
>TRBV7-6|TRBD2|.|TRBJ2-3
TGTGCCAGCAGCCTGGGGACTAGCGGAATTAGCACAGATACGCAGTATTTT
CASSLGTSGISTDTQYF
>TRBV2|.|many|TRBJ1-2
TGTGCCAGCAGGAGAGCTAACTATGGCTACACCTTC
CASRRANYGYTF
>TRBV9|.|.|TRBJ2-1
TGTGCCAGCAGCCCACAAACACTCTGGATCTTAATCCACAATGAGCAGTTCTTC
CASSPQTLWILIHNEQFF
>TRBV27|TRBD2|.|TRBJ2-1
TGTGCCAGCAGTCCCCACTCCGGGACTAGATTAGCTGAGCAGTTCTTC
CASSPHSGTRLAEQFF
>TRBV5-1|TRBD1|.|TRBJ2-3
TGCGCCAGCAGCCTCCCCGGGACAGGCCACGGGGATACGCAGTGTTTT
CASSLPGTGHGDTQCF
>TRBV4-1|.|.|TRBJ2-3
TGCGCCAGCAGCCATGATAGGGGGTTCTCCCGGGATACGCAGTATTTT
CASSHDRGFSRDTQYF
>TRBV6-1|.|.|TRBJ1-6
TGTGCCAGCAGTAAAAGCTCCTATAATTCACCCCTCCACTTT
CASSKSSYNSPLHF
>TRBV5-1|TRBD1|once|TRBJ2-1
TGCGCCAGCAGCTTGATAACAGGGGTAGGCGGTGAGCAGTTCTTC
CASSLITGVGGEQFF
>TRBV20-1|TRBD1|few|TRBJ2-7
TGCAGTGCTTGGGACAGGGGCCCCTACGAGCAGTACTTC
CSAWDRGPYEQYF
>TRBV7-9|.|few|TRBJ2-1
TGTGCCAGCAGCTCCCGGGTCGAGAGCTGGAATGAGCAGTTCTTC
CASSSRVESWNEQFF
>TRBV6-5|TRBD2|.|TRBJ2-1
TGTGCCAGCAGTTACAGGGCTAGCGGCTACAATGAGCTGTTCTTC
CASSYRASGYNELFF
>TRBV3-1|TRBD2|few|TRBJ2-3
TGTGCCAGCAGTACCAGACTAGCTCCTAGCACAGATACGCAGTATTTT
CASSTRLAPSTDTQYF
>TRBV15|TRBD2|many|TRBJ2-3
TGTGCCACCTCAGTTGGACTAGCGAGCACAGATACGCAGTATTTT
CATSVGLASTDTQYF
>TRBV29-1|TRBD1|few|TRBJ2-1
TGCAGCGTTGAAGATAGGAGGACAGGGGTTGAGCAGTTCTTC
CSVEDRRTGVEQFF
>TRBV5-1|.|.|TRBJ1-6
TGCGCCAGCAGCTTGGGTAGTAGTAATTCACCCCTCCACTTT
CASSLGSSNSPLHF
>TRBV5-6|TRBD2|.|TRBJ2-1
TGTGCCAGCAGCGCTAGCGGCAATGAGCAGTTCTTC
CASSASGNEQFF
>TRBV12-3/TRBV12-4|TRBD1|many|TRBJ2-2
TGTGCCAGCAGTTCCAAACAGGGGTCTGGGGAGCTGTTTTTT
CASSSKQGSGELFF
>TRBV10-3|.|.|TRBJ1-1
TGTGCCATCGGCCCCGGGCTCACTGAAGCTTTCTTT
CAIGPGLTEAFF
>TRBV29-1|TRBD1|few|TRBJ2-1
TGCAGCGTTTCCGGGACAGGCAACCCCAATGAGCAGTTCTTC
CSVSGTGNPNEQFF
>TRBV27|TRBD2|few|TRBJ2-5
TGTGCCAGCAGTCCCATGCGGGAGTGGAGGGAGACCCAGTACTTC
CASSPMREWRETQYF
>TRBV11-2|.|many|TRBJ1-1
TGTGCCAGCAGCCAAACCGGCTCTGAAGCTTTCTTT
CASSQTGSEAFF
>TRBV20-1|.|few|TRBJ1-5
TGCAGTGCTGCAGACAGGAGAGATAGCAATCAGCCCCAGCATTTT
CSAADRRDSNQPQHF
>TRBV7-2|.|few|TRBJ2-7
TGTGCCAGCAGCTTAGTGGCTAGCCCGCAGTCCGAGCAGTACTTC
CASSLVASPQSEQYF
>TRBV6-1|.|.|TRBJ2-6
TGTGCCAGCAGTGTAATATTCTCTGGGGCCAACGTCCTGACTTTC
CASSVIFSGANVLTF
>TRBV10-3|.|few|TRBJ2-1
TGTGCCATCAGTGACGGACGGAGTGAGCAGTTCTTC
CAISDGRSEQFF
>TRBV12-3/TRBV12-4|.|few|TRBJ2-7
TGTGCCAGCAGTTTTCGGGCTAGCGCGTCCTACGAGCAGTACTTC
CASSFRASASYEQYF
>TRBV5-1|.|many|TRBJ2-7
TGCGCCAGCAGCTTGTTTGTCTCCTACGAGCAGTACTTC
CASSLFVSYEQYF
>TRBV12-3/TRBV12-4|.|.|TRBJ2-2
TGTGCCAGCAGTTATTCTTCTTGGGACACCGGGGAGCTGTTTTTT
CASSYSSWDTGELFF
>TRBV12-5|.|few|TRBJ2-4
TGTGCTAGTGGGAAACAGGCTCTCCTAGCCAAAAACATTCAGTACTTC
CASGKQALLAKNIQYF